The sequence of this TCR beta chain was determined in a study of T cell repertoires in cytomegalovirus infection. Notes on the study in general: Clonotypes of TCR beta that were HLA-C-restricted and CMV-specific dominated the ex vivo response.

Turning to this clonotype: Its target is not known.

TCRdb analysed the reads with MiXCR anew, one entry per CDR3 protein. The repertoire holds 140,000 to 150,000 distinct CDR3 sequences, with 30% to 40% as singletons. V lost 0 bases and J 8 bases, leaving 8 bases between the germline ends. CDR1 is GTSNPN, CDR2 SVGIG, per germline (reference sequence). The CDR3 runs to 12 residues. V and J are TRBV30 and TRBJ2-1; no clear D. This clonotype was sampled from a human donor in good health (CMV status not recorded). Some clones in this sample may be carry-over from other donors' samples. The specimen comprised CD8+ T cells from cultured PBMCs, sampled from culture after CMV antigen stimulation. The CDR3, as DNA: TGTGCCTGGAGTGTACTAAGGGATGAGCAGTTCTTC. It translates to CAWSVLRDEQFF. Supplemented by reference TRBV30 and TRBJ2-1, the full variable domain reads SQTIHQWPATLVQPVGSPLSLECTVEGTSNPNLYWYRQAAGRGLQLLFYSVGIGQISSEVPQNLSASRPQDRQFILSSKKLLLSDSGFYLCAWSVLRDEQFFGPGTRLTVL.